Below, one T cell receptor beta chain is given with its context. Germline CDR1 SGHAT, CDR2 FQNNGV. The CDR3 consists of 15 residues. V dropped 5 bases and J dropped 0; count of bases not matched to a gene: 5. The data derive from a study of T cell changes during pregnancy in multiple sclerosis. Profiled with immunoSEQ multiplex PCR; TCRdb holds only in-frame clones, not every one. The sample contains 50,000 or so clones, approximately 95% of which appear only once. The specimen was CD8+ T cells from peripheral blood mononuclear cells, collected in the first trimester of pregnancy. The V call is TRBV11-2, the J call TRBJ2-7; 9 bases are shared with TRBD2. The sequence was collected from a female donor with multiple sclerosis, enrolled in a pregnancy study. The CDR3 is CASSPLAGSSYEQYF. CDR3 coding DNA: TGTGCCAGCAGCCCTCTAGCGGGAAGCTCCTACGAGCAGTACTTC.